What follows are 21 T cell receptor beta chains derived from one specimen sequenced in a study of long-term antiretroviral therapy in people with HIV. Running of the v3.0 immunoSEQ assay took place at survey level. Only in-frame clones appear in the TCRdb table, and some are missing; sequencing was by immunoSEQ multiplex PCR. This sample has tens of thousands of clones, with about 90% found just once. The sequenced sample was unsorted PBMCs, obtained 1.8 years after starting antiretroviral therapy. The receptor set was obtained from a woman aged 18-29 years with HIV.

The rearrangement joins TRBV27 to TRBJ2-1, with 8 bases matching TRBD2. The CDR3 is 14 amino acids. The germline gives CDR1 MNHEY, CDR2 SMNVEV (reference sequence). V lost 3 bases and J lost 5; bases outside the gene matches: 3. For the CDR3, the DNA is TGTGCCAGCAGTTTTACTAGCGGTCACAATGAGCAGTTCTTC. As protein: CASSFTSGHNEQFF.

The chain employs TRBV7-8 and TRBJ2-2; 9 bases align to TRBD2. CDR3 length equals 18 residues. V was pared by 2 bases and J by 0 bases, with 7 bases of the junction left unmatched. The V gene's germline CDR1 is SGHVS and CDR2 FQNEAQ. CDR3 in amino acids: CASSLFQLAGANTGELFF. CDR3 coding DNA: TGTGCCAGCAGCTTATTTCAACTAGCGGGTGCGAACACCGGGGAGCTGTTTTTT.

CDR3 sequence reads: CASSVAGQDPYEQYF. In nucleotides, the CDR3 is TGTGCCAGTAGTGTTGCCGGACAGGACCCCTACGAGCAGTACTTC. V and J are TRBV19 and TRBJ2-7; 7 nucleotides match TRBD1. With 5 bases clipped from V and 2 bases from J, the junction kept 9 bases outside the gene matches. This CDR3 comprises 15 residues. CDR1 and CDR2 (germline): LNHDA, SQIVND (reference sequence). Filled out from reference TRBV19 and TRBJ2-7, the complete variable domain reads DGGITQSPKYLFRKEGQNVTLSCEQNLNHDAMYWYRQDPGQGLRLIYYSQIVNDFQKGDIAEGYSVSREKKESFPLTVTSAQKNPTAFYLCASSVAGQDPYEQYFGPGTRLTVT.

The V gene is TRBV5-4, the J gene TRBJ2-7; 10 bases agree with TRBD2. J lost 4 bases, V lost 0 bases, and 1 base had no gene match. The CDR3 spans 14 residues. CDR1 SGHNT and CDR2 YYREEE come from the germline V gene (reference sequence). The CDR3 sequence: CASSLVAGGYEQYF. The CDR3 DNA follows: TGTGCCAGCAGCTTGGTAGCGGGAGGTTACGAGCAGTACTTC. The variable domain in full, with the rest retrieved from reference TRBV5-4 and TRBJ2-7, is ETGVTQSPTHLIKTRGQQVTLRCSSQSGHNTVSWYQQALGQGPQFIFQYYREEENGRGNFPPRFSGLQFPNYSSELNVNALELDDSALYLCASSLVAGGYEQYFGPGTRLTVT.

The rearrangement uses TRBV5-4 and TRBJ2-2, with 8 bases aligning to TRBD1. This CDR3 has 16 residues. V was clipped by 3 bases and J by 2 bases; unmatched bases: 6. CDR1 and CDR2 (germline): SGHNT, YYREEE (reference sequence). This chain's CDR3 is CASSSWTGPNTGELFF. The CDR3, as DNA: TGTGCCAGCAGCTCTTGGACAGGGCCCAACACCGGGGAGCTGTTTTTT.

Points on this clone: At one boundary the junction diverges from the germline segment, which might be a read error. J is TRBJ1-1 and V is TRBV5-4; no clear D. CDR1 and CDR2 (germline): SGHNT, YYREEE (reference sequence). This CDR3 has 13 amino acids. The chain's CDR3 is CASSPFRNTEAFF. Here the CDR3 DNA reads TGCGCCAGCAGCCCCTTTCGGAACACTGAAGCTTTCTTT. The full variable domain, completed using reference TRBV5-4 and TRBJ1-1, is ETGVTQSPTHLIKTRGQQVTLRCSSQSGHNTVSWYQQALGQGPQFIFQYYREEENGRGNFPPRFSGLQFPNYSSELNVNALELDDSALYLCASSPFRNTEAFFGQGTRLTVV.

The chain uses TRBV10-1 and TRBJ1-1; D remains ambiguous. The CDR3 covers 14 residues. The germline V and J ends were trimmed by 6 bases and 4 bases, with 15 bases remaining between them. Looked up from germline, CDR1 is WNHNN and CDR2 is SYGVQD (reference sequence). The chain's CDR3 is CASSLDPSSTEAFF. CDR3 bases: TGCGCCAGCAGCCTGGATCCTTCGAGCACTGAAGCTTTCTTT.

V gene TRBV11-2 combines with J gene TRBJ1-2; no clear D. Trimming stripped 2 bases from V and 7 bases from J, with 17 bases between. CDR3 size: 15 residues. Germline CDR1 is SGHAT and CDR2 is FQNNGV. The CDR3 loop is CASSLNRSPPSGYTF. CDR3 DNA sequence: TGTGCCAGCAGCTTAAATCGCAGCCCGCCCAGTGGCTACACCTTC. Together with reference TRBV11-2 and TRBJ1-2, the CDR3 gives the full variable domain: EAGVAQSPRYKIIEKRQSVAFWCNPISGHATLYWYQQILGQGPKLLIQFQNNGVVDDSQLPKDRFSAERLKGVDSTLKIQPAKLEDSAVYLCASSLNRSPPSGYTFGSGTRLTVV.

The rearrangement uses TRBV10-3 and TRBJ2-2; D is unresolved. CDR1 is ENHRY, CDR2 SYGVKD, per germline. V lost 8 bases to trimming and J lost 3 bases, with 10 bases between them. CDR3 size: 13 residues. CDR3 in DNA: TGTGCCATCGTGCACGACTACACCGGGGAGCTGTTTTTT. Amino acid sequence: CAIVHDYTGELFF.

This clone has a single count. This chain links TRBV19 with TRBJ2-7; 9 bases fit TRBD1. Germline CDR1 and CDR2: LNHDA and SQIVND (reference sequence). Unmatched junction bases numbered 2, after V lost 5 bases and J lost 3 bases. The CDR3 is 13 residues long. Written as DNA, the CDR3 is TGTGCCAGTAGTGGGGACAGGGACTACGAGCAGTACTTC. Protein: CASSGDRDYEQYF.

The chain has TRBV6-4 and TRBJ2-2; 12 bases match TRBD2. Germline values: CDR1 MRHNA, CDR2 SNTAGT. V trimming: 4 bases; J trimming: 4 bases; junction bases outside the gene matches: 4. The CDR3 consists of 16 residues. The CDR3 spells CASSVLAGGSTGELFF. The CDR3 bases are TGTGCCAGCAGTGTACTAGCGGGAGGAAGCACCGGGGAGCTGTTTTTT.

This clone came up once. The CDR3 sequence is CATSRPGQNNEQYF. Here the CDR3 DNA reads TGTGCCACCAGCAGACCGGGACAGAACAACGAGCAGTACTTC. The rearrangement links TRBV15 to TRBJ2-7; 7 nucleotides match TRBD1. The CDR3 length is 14 residues. The V gene's germline CDR1 is LNHNV and CDR2 YYDKDF (reference sequence). The trim removed 2 bases at V and 5 bases at J, leaving 6 bases unmatched. The full variable domain, completed using reference TRBV15 and TRBJ2-7, is DAMVIQNPRYQVTQFGKPVTLSCSQTLNHNVMYWYQQKSSQAPKLLFHYYDKDFNNEADTPDNFQSRRPNTSFCFLDIRSPGLGDTAMYLCATSRPGQNNEQYFGPGTRLTVT.

V gene TRBV21-1 combines with J gene TRBJ2-2; TRBD1 is the table's D call and was not checked against the DNA. TRBV21-1 is marked as a pseudogene. CDR3 length equals 17 residues. The chain's CDR3 is CASSNLRTGSNTGELFF. CDR3 in DNA: TGTGCCAGCAGCAACCTTCGGACAGGTTCGAACACCGGGGAGCTGTTTTTT.

The count of this clone is one. The rearrangement links TRBV9 to TRBJ2-6; no clear D. Trimming shortened V by 0 bases and J by 2 bases, and 9 bases separated the two germline ends. The CDR3 length is 16 residues. Germline V gives CDR1 SGDLS, CDR2 YYNGEE. CDR3: CASSVGISPGANVLTF. CDR3 nucleotide sequence: TGTGCCAGCAGCGTAGGGATCTCCCCTGGGGCCAACGTCCTGACTTTC.

For the CDR3, the DNA is TGTGCCAGCAGGACAACCGGGACATCCAACACTGAAGCTTTCTTT. This gives the protein CASRTTGTSNTEAFF. This rearrangement joins TRBV7-9 to TRBJ1-1; perhaps TRBD1 as D (6 bases). Germline V gene sequence: CDR1 SEHNR, CDR2 FQNEAQ (reference sequence). The CDR3 is 15 amino acids. Trimming took off 6 bases at V and 2 bases at J, with 16 bases between the two ends.

This chain connects TRBV11-1 to TRBJ2-1; perhaps D is TRBD1 or TRBD2 (6 bases each). Germline CDR1 SGHAT, CDR2 FQDESV (reference sequence). This CDR3 comprises 16 residues. The V end was cut by 1 base, the J end by 4 bases, with 14 bases between. The DNA for the CDR3 is TGTGCCAGCAGCTTAGGACCGGGGGCGGGGTACAATGAGCAGTTCTTC. It translates to CASSLGPGAGYNEQFF.

V is TRBV14 and J is TRBJ2-2; D possibly corresponds to TRBD1 (5 bases). Germline V CDR1 and CDR2: SGHDN, FVKESK. V gave up 0 bases and J gave up 7 bases, with 15 bases separating them. CDR3 length: 16 residues. CDR3 bases: TGTGCCAGCAGCCAAGATCAGGGCCTCATCAGCGGGGAGCTGTTTTTT. Translated, it gives CASSQDQGLISGELFF.

The rearrangement joins TRBV27 to TRBJ1-4; D not resolved. Germline V gene data show CDR1 as MNHEY and CDR2 as SMNVEV (reference sequence). V was clipped by 7 bases and J by 7 bases, with 7 bases between them. The CDR3 has 11 amino acids. CDR3: CASMEGEKLFF. Written as DNA, the CDR3 is TGTGCCAGCATGGAGGGTGAAAAACTGTTTTTT.

The chain couples TRBV4-3 to TRBJ1-4, with D uncertain. Germline V gene data show CDR1 as LGHNA and CDR2 as YSLEER. Trimming pared 0 bases from V and 13 bases from J, leaving 12 bases between. The CDR3 consists of 13 residues. The DNA of the CDR3 is TGCGCCAGCAGCCAAGATATTGGGCAGAGACTGTTTTTT. Translation: CASSQDIGQRLFF.

The V call is TRBV28, the J call TRBJ2-7, with no clear D. V gave up 4 bases and J gave up 6 bases, with 7 bases separating them. Germline V CDR1 and CDR2: MDHEN, SYDVKM. The length of the CDR3 is 11 residues. CDR3 sequence: CASSSVSEQYF. The CDR3, as DNA: TGTGCCAGCAGTTCTGTGAGCGAGCAGTACTTC. The full variable domain, completed using reference TRBV28 and TRBJ2-7, is DVKVTQSSRYLVKRTGEKVFLECVQDMDHENMFWYRQDPGLGLRLIYFSYDVKMKEKGDIPEGYSVSREKKERFSLILESASTNQTSMYLCASSSVSEQYFGPGTRLTVT.

The rearrangement joins TRBV7-2 to TRBJ2-1; D is unclear. Germline V CDR1 and CDR2: SGHTA, FQGNSA. This CDR3 is built from 15 residues. Trimming removed 1 base at V and 0 bases at J, with 7 bases between. The CDR3 DNA reads TGTGCCAGCAGCTTAGTGAGCAGCTCCTACAATGAGCAGTTCTTC. It yields the protein CASSLVSSSYNEQFF.